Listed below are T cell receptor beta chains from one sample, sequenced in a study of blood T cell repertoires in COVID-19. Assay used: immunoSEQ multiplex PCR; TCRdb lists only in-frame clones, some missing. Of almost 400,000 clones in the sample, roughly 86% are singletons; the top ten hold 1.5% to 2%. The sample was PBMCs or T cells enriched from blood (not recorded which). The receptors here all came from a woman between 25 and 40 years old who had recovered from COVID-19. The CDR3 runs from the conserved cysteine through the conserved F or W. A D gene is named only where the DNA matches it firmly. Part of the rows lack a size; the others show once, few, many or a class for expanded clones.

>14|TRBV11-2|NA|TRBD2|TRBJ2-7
CASSSLAGAMKQYF
TGTGCCAGCAGCTCACTAGCGGGAGCAATGAAGCAGTACTTC
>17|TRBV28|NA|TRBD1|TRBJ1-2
CASSFSGTGDTNYGYTF
TGTGCCAGCAGTTTCTCCGGGACAGGGGACACTAACTATGGCTACACCTTC
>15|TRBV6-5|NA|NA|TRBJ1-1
CASLSIRRGNTEAFF
TGTGCCAGCCTTTCCATCCGCCGGGGGAACACTGAAGCTTTCTTT
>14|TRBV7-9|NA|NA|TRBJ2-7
CASSFGVAPYEQYF
TGTGCCAGCAGCTTTGGAGTGGCCCCCTACGAGCAGTACTTC
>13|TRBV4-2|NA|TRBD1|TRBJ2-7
CASSLDRVGEQYF
TGTGCCAGCAGTCTCGACAGGGTGGGCGAGCAGTACTTC
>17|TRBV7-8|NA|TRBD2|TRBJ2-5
CASSPPPGGPGWETQYF
TGTGCCAGCAGCCCCCCCCCGGGAGGGCCGGGGTGGGAGACCCAGTACTTC
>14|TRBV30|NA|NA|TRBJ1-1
CAWSPGGANTEAFF
TGTGCCTGGAGTCCAGGTGGTGCGAACACTGAAGCTTTCTTT
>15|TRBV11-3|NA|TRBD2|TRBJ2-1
CASSSRGGLIGEQFF
TGTGCCAGCAGCTCCCGGGGGGGCTTGATCGGGGAGCAGTTCTTC
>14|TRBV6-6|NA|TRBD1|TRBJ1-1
CASSTLTGVTEAFF
TGTGCCAGCAGTACCCTAACAGGGGTCACTGAAGCTTTCTTT
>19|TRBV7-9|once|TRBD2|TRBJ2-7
CASSSPGVPGLAGFYEQYF
TGTGCCAGCAGCTCACCGGGAGTCCCGGGACTAGCGGGGTTCTACGAGCAGTACTTC
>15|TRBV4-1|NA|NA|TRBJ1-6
CASSQVQGSNSPLHF
TGCGCCAGCAGCCAAGTACAGGGCTCTAATTCACCCCTCCACTTT
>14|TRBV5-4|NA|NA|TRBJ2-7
CASSLPGGYVGQYF
TGTGCCAGCAGCTTACCCGGCGGGTACGTTGGGCAGTACTTC
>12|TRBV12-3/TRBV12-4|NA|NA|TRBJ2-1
CASSIWGDEQLF
TGTGCCAGCAGTATTTGGGGGGATGAGCAGCTCTTC
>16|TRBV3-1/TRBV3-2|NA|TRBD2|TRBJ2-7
CASSQVGTSGAYEQYF
TGTGCCAGCAGCCAAGTGGGGACTAGCGGAGCCTACGAGCAGTACTTC
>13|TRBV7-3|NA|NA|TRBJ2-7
CASSLKLRDEQYF
TGTGCCAGCAGCTTAAAGTTGAGGGACGAGCAGTACTTC
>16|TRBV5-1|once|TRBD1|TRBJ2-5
CASTGQTGGSQETQYF
TGCGCCAGCACGGGGCAAACAGGGGGATCCCAAGAGACCCAGTACTTC
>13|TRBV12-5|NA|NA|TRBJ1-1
CASGVDTNTEAFF
TGTGCTAGTGGTGTCGACACGAACACTGAAGCTTTCTTT
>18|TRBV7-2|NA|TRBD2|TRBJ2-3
CASSLVSSGGGETDTQYF
TGTGCCAGCAGCTTAGTGTCTAGCGGGGGGGGTGAAACAGATACGCAGTATTTT
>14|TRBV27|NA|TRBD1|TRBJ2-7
CASSKTGFAYEQYF
TGTGCCAGCAGTAAGACAGGGTTTGCCTACGAGCAGTACTTC
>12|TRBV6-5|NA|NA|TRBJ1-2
CASRAPGFGYTF
TGTGCCAGCAGGGCCCCAGGGTTCGGCTACACCTTC
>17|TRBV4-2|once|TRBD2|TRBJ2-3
CASSQAARRGGTDTQYF
TGTGCCAGCAGCCAGGCGGCTAGGCGGGGGGGCACAGATACGCAGTATTTT
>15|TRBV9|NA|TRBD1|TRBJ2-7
CASSVDPQGAYEQYF
TGTGCCAGCAGCGTAGATCCCCAGGGGGCATACGAGCAGTACTTC
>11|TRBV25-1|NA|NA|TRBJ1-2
CASHGEGGYTF
TGTGCCAGCCACGGGGAGGGTGGCTACACCTTC
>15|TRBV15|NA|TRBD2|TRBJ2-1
CATIRGGAYLNEQFF
TGTGCCACCATCCGCGGGGGGGCATATTTAAATGAGCAGTTCTTC
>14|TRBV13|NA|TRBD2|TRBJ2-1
CASSSSGSWDEQFF
TGTGCCAGCAGCTCTAGCGGGAGTTGGGATGAGCAGTTCTTC
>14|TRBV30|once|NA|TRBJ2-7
CAWSVAGDTYEQYF
TGTGCCTGGAGTGTAGCAGGGGACACCTACGAGCAGTACTTC
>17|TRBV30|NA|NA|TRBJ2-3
CASIGGVTKKSTDTQYF
TGTGCCTCAATAGGGGGGGTAACTAAAAAGAGCACAGATACGCAGTATTTT
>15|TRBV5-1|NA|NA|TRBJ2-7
CASSSTGTSFYEQYF
TGCGCCAGCAGCTCCACCGGGACATCTTTTTACGAGCAGTACTTC
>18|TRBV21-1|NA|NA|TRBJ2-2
CASSDSPGTSGRTGELFF
TGTGCCAGCAGCGACAGCCCCGGGACTAGCGGGAGGACTGGGGAGCTGTTTTTT
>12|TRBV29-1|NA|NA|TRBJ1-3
CSYRESGNTIYF
TGCAGCTACAGGGAGTCTGGAAACACCATATATTTT
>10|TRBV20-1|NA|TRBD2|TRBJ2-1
CSAIAGEQFF
TGCAGTGCTATAGCGGGTGAGCAGTTCTTC
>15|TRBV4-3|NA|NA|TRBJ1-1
CASSQDPRGDTEAFF
TGCGCCAGCAGCCAAGACCCCAGGGGTGACACTGAAGCTTTCTTT
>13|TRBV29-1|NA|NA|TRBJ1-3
CSVELNSGNTIYF
TGCAGCGTTGAACTAAACTCTGGAAACACCATATATTTT
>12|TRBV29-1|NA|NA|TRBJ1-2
CSATSGTNGYTF
TGCAGTGCCACTTCCGGGACAAATGGCTACACCTTC
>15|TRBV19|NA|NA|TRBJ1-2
CASSIPPGTSYGYTF
TGTGCCAGTAGTATTCCTCCCGGGACATCATATGGCTACACCTTC
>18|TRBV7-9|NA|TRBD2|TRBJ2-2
CASSLGGSGSRNTGELFF
TGTGCCAGCAGCTTAGGAGGGAGCGGGAGTCGGAACACCGGGGAGCTGTTTTTT
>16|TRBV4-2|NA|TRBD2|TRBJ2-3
CASSQDPGGSADTQYF
TGTGCCAGCAGCCAAGATCCTGGCGGGAGCGCAGATACGCAGTATTTT
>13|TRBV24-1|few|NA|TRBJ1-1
CATSPGMGTEAFF
TGTGCCACCAGTCCAGGGATGGGGACTGAAGCTTTCTTT
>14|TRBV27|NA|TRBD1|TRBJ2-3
CASSFDRVGDTQYF
TGTGCCAGCAGTTTCGACAGGGTGGGAGATACGCAGTATTTT
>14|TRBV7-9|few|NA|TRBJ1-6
CASSQGQGSSPLHF
TGTGCCAGCAGCCAAGGGCAGGGGAGTTCACCCCTCCACTTT
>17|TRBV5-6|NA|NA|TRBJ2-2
CASSLGFGTPLGGELFF
TGTGCCAGCAGCTTGGGTTTCGGGACACCACTTGGCGGGGAGCTGTTTTTT
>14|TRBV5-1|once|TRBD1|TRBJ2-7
CASSPGQGAYEQYF
TGCGCCAGCAGCCCAGGACAGGGGGCTTACGAGCAGTACTTC
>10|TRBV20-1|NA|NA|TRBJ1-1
CSAKGVEAFF
TGCAGTGCTAAGGGAGTTGAAGCTTTCTTT
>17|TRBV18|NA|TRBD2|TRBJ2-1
CASSPSRTAGGNNEQFF
TGTGCCAGCTCACCCTCTCGGACTGCGGGGGGTAACAATGAGCAGTTCTTC
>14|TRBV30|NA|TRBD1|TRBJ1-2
CAWSFPDRAHGYTF
TGTGCCTGGAGTTTCCCGGACAGGGCCCATGGCTACACCTTC
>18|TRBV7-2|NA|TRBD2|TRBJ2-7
CASSFQGLAGRLSYEQYF
TGTGCCAGCAGCTTTCAGGGACTAGCGGGGAGGCTTTCCTACGAGCAGTACTTC
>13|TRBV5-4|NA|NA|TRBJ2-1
CASSLGAGNEQFF
TGTGCCAGCAGCTTGGGTGCGGGGAATGAGCAGTTCTTC
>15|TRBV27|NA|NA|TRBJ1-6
CASSPTGLYNSPLHF
TGTGCCAGCAGTCCCACGGGACTGTATAATTCACCCCTCCACTTT
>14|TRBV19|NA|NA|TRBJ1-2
CASKVQGRRYGYTF
TGTGCCAGTAAAGTCCAGGGGCGTAGATATGGCTACACCTTC